This TCR beta chain derives from a study of shared clonotypes between healthy human individuals. As defined, naive CD8 cells were CD45RO-negative and positively selected for CCR7, with terminally differentiated effector memory CD45RA+ cells excluded. The CDR3 is 15 residues long. The V end was cut by 6 bases, the J end by 0 bases, with 15 bases between. Looked up from germline, CDR1 is MNHEY and CDR2 is SMNVEV (reference sequence). TCRdb's copy holds only in-frame clones and misses some; the assay was immunoSEQ multiplex PCR. Among approximately 650,000 clones listed, about 95% were seen once. This chain uses TRBV27 with TRBJ2-7; either TRBD1 or TRBD2 may fit D (5 bases each). The clonotype comes from a woman aged 25 to 45 in good health. Sequencing was done on a sample of naive CD8+ T cells sorted from blood. The CDR3 here is CASRIGVGSSYEQYF. In DNA form, the CDR3 reads TGTGCCAGCAGGATAGGGGTTGGGAGCTCCTACGAGCAGTACTTC.